The next 29 T cell receptor beta chains were all read from a single sample in a study of identical twins (dated by TCRdb to between 2015 and 2016). The library was generated by 5' RACE. Sequencing instrument: Illumina HiSeq 2000. The public reads were quality trimmed at Q25 with fastp and then assembled into clones with MiXCR by TCRdb, keeping productive beta chains. Each record represents a unique CDR3 protein, reported with the most common genes and DNA among its rows. This sample lists some 600,000 distinct CDR3 sequences; around 7.4% were detected once. Less than 2% of the sample belongs to the ten largest clones. These data were likewise used in another study, on yellow fever vaccine responses in identical twins.

Sample: PBMCs. Every receptor here comes from a woman younger than 35 in good health.

The chain joins TRBV28 to TRBJ2-7; 9 nucleotides line up with TRBD2. The CDR3 has 14 residues. The junction had 5 bases not matched to a gene; V was cut back by 3 bases and J by 5 bases. The germline CDR1 and CDR2 sequences are MDHEN and SYDVKM. The CDR3 DNA sequence: TGTGCCAGCAGTTTTAGCGGGAGCAACAACGAGCAGTACTTC. As protein: CASSFSGSNNEQYF.

This clonotype has ten or more counts. The chain couples TRBV28 to TRBJ1-6; 7 bases fit TRBD1. After removal of 4 bases from V and 6 bases from J, the junction contained 3 bases not matched to a gene. Germline assignment: CDR1 MDHEN and CDR2 SYDVKM. The CDR3 contains 14 residues. In DNA, the CDR3 is TGTGCCAGCAGTTCCCGGGACAGTAATTCACCCCTCCACTTT. This translates into CASSSRDSNSPLHF.

The CDR3, as DNA: TGTGCCAGCAGCCTTCCACAACAGGGGGCGGCGGAAAAACTGTTTTTT. Amino acid sequence: CASSLPQQGAAEKLFF. The chain combines TRBV7-9 with TRBJ1-4, with 9 bases aligning to TRBD1. V dropped 5 bases and J dropped 8; count of bases not matched to a gene: 12. This CDR3 spans 16 amino acids. Germline CDR1 is SEHNR and CDR2 is FQNEAQ (reference sequence).

This clonotype was found many times. CDR3 bases: TGTGCCAGCAGTTTGATACAGGATGAGCAGTTCTTC. Translated, it gives CASSLIQDEQFF. The J gene is TRBJ2-1, the V gene TRBV6-6, with TRBD1 as a possible D gene (5 bases). Trimming removed 4 bases from V and 8 bases from J, with 9 bases in between. The V gene's germline CDR1 is MNHNY and CDR2 SVGAGI (reference sequence). CDR3 size: 12 residues.

The table lists this clonotype with many counts. V usage is TRBV5-1 and J usage is TRBJ2-7; 9 nucleotides agree with TRBD2. This CDR3 is 16 amino acids long. The junction had 12 bases not matched to a gene; V was cut back by 4 bases and J by 4 bases. CDR1 and CDR2 from the germline V gene are SGHRS and YFSETQ. Here the CDR3 DNA reads TGCGCCAGCAGCACACAACCCGGGACTAGCCCTTACGAGCAGTACTTC. Encoded protein: CASSTQPGTSPYEQYF.

This clonotype occurred many times. The rearrangement links TRBV12-3 or TRBV12-4 to TRBJ1-2, with 7 bases identical to TRBD1. The CDR3 is 13 amino acids. With 6 bases clipped from V and 3 bases from J, the junction kept 4 bases outside the gene matches. The DNA for the CDR3 is TGTGCCAGCAGCCACACAGGGGACTATGGCTACACCTTC. It specifies CASSHTGDYGYTF.

The table lists this clonotype with a few counts. CDR3 sequence (DNA): TGCGCCAGCAGCTTGGGTCTTGGGACGATTGAGCAGTTCTTC. Translation gives CASSLGLGTIEQFF. V and J are TRBV5-1 and TRBJ2-1; TRBD1 or TRBD2 may be the D gene (5 bases each). This CDR3 region has 14 residues. Germline assignment: CDR1 SGHRS and CDR2 YFSETQ. V lost 0 bases to trimming and J lost 9 bases, with 13 bases between them. The variable domain in full, with the rest retrieved from reference TRBV5-1 and TRBJ2-1, is KAGVTQTPRYLIKTRGQQVTLSCSPISGHRSVSWYQQTPGQGLQFLFEYFSETQRNKGNFPGRFSGRQFSNSRSEMNVSTLELGDSALYLCASSLGLGTIEQFFGPGTRLTVL.

This clonotype was detected ten times or more. The chain couples TRBV20-1 to TRBJ1-4; D gene unclear. V lost 3 bases to trimming and J lost 4 bases, with 12 bases between them. This CDR3 comprises 14 residues. Germline V gene lookup returns CDR1 DFQATT and CDR2 SNEGSKA (reference sequence). The CDR3 bases are TGCAGTGCTAGTTTAAGCAGCTATAATGAAAAACTGTTTTTT. Amino acids: CSASLSSYNEKLFF.

Only a few counts were recorded for this clonotype. This chain joins TRBV29-1 and TRBJ2-1; either TRBD1 or TRBD2 may fit D (6 bases each). The germline V and J ends were trimmed by 4 bases and 5 bases, with 18 bases remaining between them. This CDR3 spans 15 amino acids. Germline loops: CDR1 SQVTM, CDR2 ANQGSEA. The CDR3 spells CSVAPQGRGNNEQFF. As DNA, the CDR3 is TGCAGCGTTGCCCCACAGGGACGGGGGAACAATGAGCAGTTCTTC.

This clonotype appeared many times. V is TRBV4-1 and J is TRBJ2-1; 10 bases are a match to TRBD2. Germline V gives CDR1 MGHRA, CDR2 YSYEKL. CDR3 length: 17 residues. The junction had 9 bases not matched to a gene; V was cut back by 0 bases and J by 7 bases. CDR3 coding DNA: TGCGCCAGCAGCCAAGAACAGCGGGAGGGCAAGTTTAATGAGCAGTTCTTC. This encodes CASSQEQREGKFNEQFF.

The table lists this clonotype with a few counts. The chain employs TRBV29-1 and TRBJ2-7, with D possibly TRBD1 on 6 matching bases. V was trimmed by 7 bases and J by 4 bases, leaving 20 bases between them. The CDR3 has 14 amino acids. Germline loops: CDR1 SQVTM, CDR2 ANQGSEA. CDR3 DNA sequence: TGCAGCGCCCTAACGGGACAAATCTTTTACGAGCAGTACTTC. Translated: CSALTGQIFYEQYF.

This clonotype was detected ten times or more. The V call is TRBV28, the J call TRBJ2-5, with D possibly TRBD2 on 6 matching bases. Germline assignment: CDR1 MDHEN and CDR2 SYDVKM. Trimming left V 6 bases short and J 7 bases short, with 24 bases between. This CDR3 is built from 16 residues. In DNA, the CDR3 is TGTGCCAGCAGCTCCTTGACTAGGGGTAGATTCGGGACCCAGTACTTC. This codes for CASSSLTRGRFGTQYF.

This clonotype was seen at least ten times. The chain is built from TRBV5-4 and TRBJ2-1; D is unclear. This CDR3 contains 12 residues. V was cut by 5 bases and J by 4 bases, with 7 bases left in between. The germline gives CDR1 SGHNT, CDR2 YYREEE (reference sequence). As DNA, the CDR3 is TGTGCCAGCAGTAGGGTGTACAATGAGCAGTTCTTC. Translation: CASSRVYNEQFF.

The table lists this clonotype with many counts. This sequence joins TRBV20-1 and TRBJ2-3; 8 bases line up with TRBD2. The germline V gene has CDR1 DFQATT and CDR2 SNEGSKA (reference sequence). V shed 6 bases, J shed 0 bases, and the junction held 11 bases outside the gene matches. The length of the CDR3 is 16 residues. For the CDR3, the DNA is TGCAGTGCCATCCCCGGACTAGCCGAAAGCACAGATACGCAGTATTTT. It is translated as CSAIPGLAESTDTQYF.

The CDR3 DNA follows: TGCAGCGTTGCAAGTGGGGCGGGGGTGAACACTGAAGCTTTCTTT. This translates into CSVASGAGVNTEAFF. This chain uses TRBV29-1 with TRBJ1-1; possibly TRBD1 for D (5 bases). Germline V CDR1 and CDR2: SQVTM, ANQGSEA. The CDR3 loop spans 15 amino acids. Trimming left V 4 bases short and J 0 bases short, with 15 bases between.

This clonotype was picked up a small number of times. The chain links TRBV14 to TRBJ2-3; 9 nucleotides agree with TRBD2. This CDR3 has 15 amino acids. V lost 2 bases, J lost 2 bases, and 2 bases stayed unmatched. Germline V gene lookup returns CDR1 SGHDN and CDR2 FVKESK. The CDR3 spells CASSQLAGPTDTQYF. Written as DNA, the CDR3 is TGTGCCAGCAGCCAACTAGCGGGACCCACAGATACGCAGTATTTT.

The chain recombines TRBV28 with TRBJ1-1, with a possible D match to TRBD1 (5 bases). Germline-derived CDR1 and CDR2 are MDHEN and SYDVKM. CDR3 size: 11 residues. V was cut by 7 bases and J by 4 bases, with 7 bases left in between. In nucleotides, the CDR3 is TGTGCCAGCAAGGGGACCACTGAAGCTTTCTTT. This translates into CASKGTTEAFF.

This clonotype was counted ten times or more. The chain has TRBV5-1 and TRBJ1-1; no firm D call. There are 14 residues in the CDR3. V dropped 0 bases and J dropped 6 bases, with 12 bases sitting between them. Germline lookup yields CDR1 SGHRS and CDR2 YFSETQ. In DNA, the CDR3 is TGCGCCAGCAGCTTGGATCCGGGCCGGGCTGAAGCTTTCTTT. It yields the protein CASSLDPGRAEAFF.

This clonotype was counted between two and nine times. The chain couples TRBV5-1 to TRBJ1-1; no clear D. Trimming took 3 bases from V and 3 from J, leaving 15 bases between them. The V gene's germline CDR1 is SGHRS and CDR2 YFSETQ. The CDR3 runs to 15 residues. The CDR3 sequence: CASSWGRLGDTEAFF. CDR3 nucleotides: TGCGCCAGCAGCTGGGGAAGACTCGGGGACACTGAAGCTTTCTTT.

This clonotype was counted many times. This rearrangement joins TRBV12-3 or TRBV12-4 to TRBJ2-7; D is possibly TRBD1 or TRBD2 (5 bases each). This CDR3 contains 12 residues. Trimming took 5 bases from V and 3 from J, leaving 8 bases between them. The CDR3 coding sequence is TGTGCCAGCAGTGGGGACGTCTACGAGCAGTACTTC. Translated, it gives CASSGDVYEQYF.

The chain recombines TRBV7-8 with TRBJ1-2; D remains ambiguous. CDR3 length equals 15 residues. Between the trimmed V and J ends, which lost 1 base and 4 bases, there was a span of 13 bases. The germline CDR1 and CDR2 sequences are SGHVS and FQNEAQ. The DNA for the CDR3 is TGTGCCAGCAGCTTAGATGCGGGGATTGGCTATGGCTACACCTTC. This sequence encodes CASSLDAGIGYGYTF.

The genes are TRBV24-1 and TRBJ2-2; TRBD1 is a possible D gene (5 bases). With 3 bases removed from V and 7 bases from J, the gap between germline ends came to 11 bases. The germline CDR1 and CDR2 sequences are KGHDR and SFDVKD. CDR3 length: 14 amino acids. The CDR3 loop is CATSDQGRNGELFF. CDR3 coding DNA: TGTGCCACCAGTGATCAGGGCCGGAACGGGGAGCTGTTTTTT.

This clonotype was seen more than once but under ten times. This chain connects TRBV11-2 to TRBJ2-5, with TRBD1 as a possible D gene (5 bases). CDR1 SGHAT and CDR2 FQNNGV come from the germline V gene. Between the trimmed V and J ends, which lost 4 bases and 4 bases, there was a span of 13 bases. The CDR3 sequence is 14 residues long. The CDR3 here is CASSYPGRGETQYF. In nucleotides, the CDR3 is TGTGCCAGCAGCTATCCTGGTAGGGGAGAGACCCAGTACTTC.

The chain is built from TRBV20-1 and TRBJ2-4; D possibly corresponds to TRBD2 (6 bases). V lost 1 base, J lost 7 bases, and 14 bases lay in between. The CDR3 runs 14 residues. Germline CDR1 is DFQATT and CDR2 is SNEGSKA (reference sequence). The DNA for the CDR3 is TGCAGTGCTAGAGGGGCCGCCCGGGAGAACATTCAGTACTTC. Translated: CSARGAARENIQYF.

This clonotype was detected many times. The rearrangement uses TRBV5-1 and TRBJ2-5, with D uncertain. The ends were cut back, 0 bases at V and 0 bases at J, with 9 bases in the middle. This CDR3 comprises 15 residues. Germline lookup yields CDR1 SGHRS and CDR2 YFSETQ. This chain's CDR3 is CASSLEIKYQETQYF. The CDR3 region has the DNA TGCGCCAGCAGCTTGGAGATAAAGTACCAAGAGACCCAGTACTTC.

This clonotype was detected only a few times. The chain joins TRBV27 to TRBJ1-2, with TRBD1 as a possible D gene (6 bases). Germline loops: CDR1 MNHEY, CDR2 SMNVEV (reference sequence). V lost 6 bases, J lost 7 bases, and 18 bases lay in between. The CDR3 sequence is 14 residues long. CDR3 residues: CASSPGQRLSGYTF. The CDR3 nucleotides read TGTGCCAGCAGCCCGGGACAACGGCTAAGTGGCTACACCTTC.

This clonotype has at least ten counts. The chain links TRBV27 to TRBJ1-1; 7 bases line up with TRBD1. Germline V gene lookup returns CDR1 MNHEY and CDR2 SMNVEV (reference sequence). Trimming cost V 5 bases and J 0 bases; bases outside gene matches: 6. The CDR3 has 15 residues. CDR3 residues: CASSPWTGMNTEAFF. CDR3 DNA: TGTGCCAGCAGTCCCTGGACAGGAATGAACACTGAAGCTTTCTTT.

This clonotype came up a few times. The V gene is TRBV18, the J gene TRBJ2-5, with a weak D call TRBD2 (7 bases). The length of the CDR3 is 15 residues. Trimming removed 2 bases from V and 5 bases from J, with 15 bases in between. Per germline, CDR1 KGHSH and CDR2 LQKENI. CDR3 protein: CASSPWTAGRETQYF. Here the CDR3 DNA reads TGTGCCAGCTCACCATGGACAGCGGGGAGGGAGACCCAGTACTTC.

The chain has TRBV7-3 and TRBJ2-2, with 9 nucleotides matching TRBD1. Germline values: CDR1 SGHTA, CDR2 FQGTGA. Trimming took 4 bases from V and 6 from J; bases not matched to a gene: 6. The CDR3 has 15 residues. CDR3 residues: CASSSRDRDPGELFF. The CDR3, as DNA: TGTGCCAGCAGCTCCCGGGACAGGGATCCCGGGGAGCTGTTTTTT. The full variable domain, with the rest looked up from reference TRBV7-3 and TRBJ2-2, is GAGVSQTPSNKVTEKGKYVELRCDPISGHTALYWYRQSLGQGPEFLIYFQGTGAADDSGLPNDRFFAVRPEGSVSTLKIQRTERGDSAVYLCASSSRDRDPGELFFGEGSRLTVL.